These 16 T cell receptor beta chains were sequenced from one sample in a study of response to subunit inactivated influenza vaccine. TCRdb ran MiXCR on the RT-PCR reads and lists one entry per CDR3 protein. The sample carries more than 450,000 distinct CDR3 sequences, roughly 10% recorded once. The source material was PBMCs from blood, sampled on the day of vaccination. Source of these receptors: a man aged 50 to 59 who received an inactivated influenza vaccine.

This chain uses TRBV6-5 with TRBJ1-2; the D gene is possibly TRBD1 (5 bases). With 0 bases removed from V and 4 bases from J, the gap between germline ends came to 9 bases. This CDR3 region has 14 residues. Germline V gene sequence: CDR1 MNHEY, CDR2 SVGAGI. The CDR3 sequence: CASSYSFDSYGYTF. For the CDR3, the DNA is TGTGCCAGCAGTTACTCTTTCGACAGCTATGGCTACACCTTC.

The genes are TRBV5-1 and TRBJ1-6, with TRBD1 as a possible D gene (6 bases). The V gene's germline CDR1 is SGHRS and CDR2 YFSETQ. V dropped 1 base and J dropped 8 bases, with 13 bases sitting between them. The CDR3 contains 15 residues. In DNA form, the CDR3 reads TGCGCCAGCAGCTTGAGGCAGGGGTTTGATTCACCCCTCCACTTT. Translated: CASSLRQGFDSPLHF.

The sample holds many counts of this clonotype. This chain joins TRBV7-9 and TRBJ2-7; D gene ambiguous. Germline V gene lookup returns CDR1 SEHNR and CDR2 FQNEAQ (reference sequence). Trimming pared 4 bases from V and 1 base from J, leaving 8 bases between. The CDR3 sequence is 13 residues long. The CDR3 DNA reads TGTGCCAGCAGCTGGGCCGGGTCCTACGAGCAGTACTTC. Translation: CASSWAGSYEQYF.

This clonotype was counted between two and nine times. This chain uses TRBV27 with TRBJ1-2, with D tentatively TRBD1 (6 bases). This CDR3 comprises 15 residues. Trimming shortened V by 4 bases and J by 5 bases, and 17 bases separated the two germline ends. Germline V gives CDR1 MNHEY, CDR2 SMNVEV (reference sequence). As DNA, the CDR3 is TGTGCCAGCAGTTACCTCAGGGGCGAGAAATATGGCTACACCTTC. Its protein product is CASSYLRGEKYGYTF.

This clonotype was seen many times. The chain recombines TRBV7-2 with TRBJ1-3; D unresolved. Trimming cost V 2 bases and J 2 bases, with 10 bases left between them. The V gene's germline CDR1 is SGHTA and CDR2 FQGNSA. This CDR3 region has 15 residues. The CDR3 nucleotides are TGTGCCAGCAGCTTATCGGGGTTGGCTGGAAACACCATATATTTT. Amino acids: CASSLSGLAGNTIYF.

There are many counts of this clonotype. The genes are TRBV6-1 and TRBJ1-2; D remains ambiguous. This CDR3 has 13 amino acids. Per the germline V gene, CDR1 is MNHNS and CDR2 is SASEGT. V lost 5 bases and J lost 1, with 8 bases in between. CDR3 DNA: TGTGCCAGCAGTCCTTTTCTTAACTATGGCTACACCTTC. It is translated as CASSPFLNYGYTF.

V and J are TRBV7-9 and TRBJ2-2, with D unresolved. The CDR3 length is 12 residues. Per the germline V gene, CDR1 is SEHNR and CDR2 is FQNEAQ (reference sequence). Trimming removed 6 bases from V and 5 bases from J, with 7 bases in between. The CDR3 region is CASRLTTGELFF. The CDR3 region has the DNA TGTGCCAGCAGATTAACTACCGGGGAGCTGTTTTTT. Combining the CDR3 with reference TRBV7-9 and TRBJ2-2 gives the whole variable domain DTGVSQNPRHKITKRGQNVTFRCDPISEHNRLYWYRQTLGQGPEFLTYFQNEAQLEKSRLLSDRFSAERPKGSFSTLEIQRTEQGDSAMYLCASRLTTGELFFGEGSRLTVL.

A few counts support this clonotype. In DNA form, the CDR3 reads TGTGCCAGCAGCTCGTTACAGGGGCAGACCCAGTACTTC. Amino acids: CASSSLQGQTQYF. The chain joins TRBV5-8 to TRBJ2-5; 7 nucleotides agree with TRBD1. V was pared by 3 bases and J by 6 bases, with 5 bases of the junction left unmatched. The germline V gene encodes CDR1 SGHTS and CDR2 YDEGEE. This CDR3 has 13 amino acids.

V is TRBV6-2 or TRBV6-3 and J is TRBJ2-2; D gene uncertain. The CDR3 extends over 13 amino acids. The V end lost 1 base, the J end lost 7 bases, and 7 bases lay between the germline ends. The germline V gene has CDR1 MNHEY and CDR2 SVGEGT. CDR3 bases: TGTGCCAGCAGTTACTGGTTCAGCGGGGAGCTGTTTTTT. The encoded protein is CASSYWFSGELFF.

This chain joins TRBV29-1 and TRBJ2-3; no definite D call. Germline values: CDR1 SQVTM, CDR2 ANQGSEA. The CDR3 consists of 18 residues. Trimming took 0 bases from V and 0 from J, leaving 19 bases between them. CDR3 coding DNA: TGCAGCGTTGAAGATATAAGGCAGGTTTTAGATAGCACAGATACGCAGTATTTT. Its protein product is CSVEDIRQVLDSTDTQYF.

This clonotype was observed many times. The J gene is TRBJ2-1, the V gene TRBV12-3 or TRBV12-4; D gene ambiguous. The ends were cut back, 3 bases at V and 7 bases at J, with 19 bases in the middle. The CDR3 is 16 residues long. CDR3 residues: CASSFSLAEWVNEQFF. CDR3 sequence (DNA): TGTGCCAGCAGTTTTAGTTTGGCAGAATGGGTTAATGAGCAGTTCTTC.

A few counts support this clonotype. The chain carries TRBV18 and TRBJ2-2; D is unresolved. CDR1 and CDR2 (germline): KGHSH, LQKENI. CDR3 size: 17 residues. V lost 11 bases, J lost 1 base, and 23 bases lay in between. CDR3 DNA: TGTGCCGACTCACCCGTCGGTGGCGGTCAGAACACCGGGGAGCTGTTTTTT. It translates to CADSPVGGGQNTGELFF. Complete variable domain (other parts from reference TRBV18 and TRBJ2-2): NAGVMQNPRHLVRRRGQEARLRCSPMKGHSHVYWYRQLPEEGLKFMVYLQKENIIDESGMPKERFSAEFPKEGPSILRIQQVVRGDSAAYFCADSPVGGGQNTGELFFGEGSRLTVL.

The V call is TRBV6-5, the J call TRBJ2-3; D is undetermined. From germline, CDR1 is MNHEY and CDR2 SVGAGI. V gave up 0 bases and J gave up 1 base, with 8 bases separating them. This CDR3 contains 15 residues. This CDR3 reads CASSYSGLRTDTQYF. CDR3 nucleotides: TGTGCCAGCAGTTACTCGGGGTTACGCACAGATACGCAGTATTTT.

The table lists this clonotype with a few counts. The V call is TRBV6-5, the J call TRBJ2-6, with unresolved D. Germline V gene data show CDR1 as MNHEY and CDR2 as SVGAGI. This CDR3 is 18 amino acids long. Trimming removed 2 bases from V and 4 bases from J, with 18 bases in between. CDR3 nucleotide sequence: TGTGCCAGCAGTTACGTGTCAGCCGGGCCTCTAGGGGCCAACGTCCTGACTTTC. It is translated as CASSYVSAGPLGANVLTF.

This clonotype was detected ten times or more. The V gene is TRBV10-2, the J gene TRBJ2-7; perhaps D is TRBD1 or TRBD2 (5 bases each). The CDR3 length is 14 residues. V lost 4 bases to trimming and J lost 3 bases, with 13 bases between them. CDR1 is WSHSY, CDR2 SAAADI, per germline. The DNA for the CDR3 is TGCGCCAGCAGTGCCGGGACGGCCGTCTACGAGCAGTACTTC. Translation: CASSAGTAVYEQYF.

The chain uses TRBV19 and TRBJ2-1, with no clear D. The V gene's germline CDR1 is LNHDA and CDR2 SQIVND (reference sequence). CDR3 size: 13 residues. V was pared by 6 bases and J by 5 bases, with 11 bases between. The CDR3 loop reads CASSGLKNNEQFF. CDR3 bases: TGTGCCAGTAGCGGGTTAAAAAACAATGAGCAGTTCTTC.